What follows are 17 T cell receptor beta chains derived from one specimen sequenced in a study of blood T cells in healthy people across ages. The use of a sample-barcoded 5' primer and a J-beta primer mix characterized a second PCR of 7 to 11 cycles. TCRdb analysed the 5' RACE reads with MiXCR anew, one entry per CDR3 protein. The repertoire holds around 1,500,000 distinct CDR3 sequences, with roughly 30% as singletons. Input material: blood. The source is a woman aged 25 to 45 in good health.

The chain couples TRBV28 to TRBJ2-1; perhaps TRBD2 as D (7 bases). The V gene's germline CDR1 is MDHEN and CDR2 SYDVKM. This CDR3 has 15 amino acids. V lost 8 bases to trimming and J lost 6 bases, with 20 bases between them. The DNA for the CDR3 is TGTGCCAGCCGGGGGGCAGGTTCCCCTGGCAATGAGCAGTTCTTC. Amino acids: CASRGAGSPGNEQFF.

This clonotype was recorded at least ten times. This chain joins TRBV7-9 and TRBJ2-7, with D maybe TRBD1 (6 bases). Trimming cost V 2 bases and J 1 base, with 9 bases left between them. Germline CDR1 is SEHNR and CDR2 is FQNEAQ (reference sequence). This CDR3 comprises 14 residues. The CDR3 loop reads CASSLTGQSYEQYF. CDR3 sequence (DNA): TGTGCCAGCAGCTTAACAGGGCAATCCTACGAGCAGTACTTC. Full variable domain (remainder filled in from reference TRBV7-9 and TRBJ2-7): DTGVSQNPRHKITKRGQNVTFRCDPISEHNRLYWYRQTLGQGPEFLTYFQNEAQLEKSRLLSDRFSAERPKGSFSTLEIQRTEQGDSAMYLCASSLTGQSYEQYFGPGTRLTVT.

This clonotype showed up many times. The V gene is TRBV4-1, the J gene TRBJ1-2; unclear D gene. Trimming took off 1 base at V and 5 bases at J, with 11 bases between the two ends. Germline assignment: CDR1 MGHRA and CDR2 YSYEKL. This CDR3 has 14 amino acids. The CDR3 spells CASSQARTGYGYTF. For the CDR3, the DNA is TGCGCCAGCAGCCAAGCCCGGACGGGGTATGGCTACACCTTC.

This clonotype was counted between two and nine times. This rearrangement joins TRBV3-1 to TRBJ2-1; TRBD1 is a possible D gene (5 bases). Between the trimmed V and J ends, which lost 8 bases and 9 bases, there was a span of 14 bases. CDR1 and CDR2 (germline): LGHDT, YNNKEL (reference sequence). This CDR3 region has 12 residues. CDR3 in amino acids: CASGGAFGEQFF. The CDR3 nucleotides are TGTGCCAGCGGTGGGGCTTTCGGTGAGCAGTTCTTC.

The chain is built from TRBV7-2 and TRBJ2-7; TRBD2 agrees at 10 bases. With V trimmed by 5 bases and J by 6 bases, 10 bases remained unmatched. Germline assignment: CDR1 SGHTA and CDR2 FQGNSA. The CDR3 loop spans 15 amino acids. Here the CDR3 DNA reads TGTGCCAGCAGCCCGGACCCGCTAGCGGGAGTCGAGCAGTACTTC. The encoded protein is CASSPDPLAGVEQYF.

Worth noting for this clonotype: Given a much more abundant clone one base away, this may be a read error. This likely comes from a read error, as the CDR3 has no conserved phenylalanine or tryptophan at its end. The CDR3 bases are TGTGCCAGCAGGCCGGGACACCGGACCTCTGGGGCCAACGTCCTGACTTGC. Encoded protein: CASRPGHRTSGANVLTC. The V gene is TRBV27, the J gene TRBJ2-6, with a possible D match to TRBD1 (6 bases). The germline V gene has CDR1 MNHEY and CDR2 SMNVEV (reference sequence). The V end was cut by 6 bases, the J end by 0 bases, with 15 bases between. The CDR3 consists of 17 residues.

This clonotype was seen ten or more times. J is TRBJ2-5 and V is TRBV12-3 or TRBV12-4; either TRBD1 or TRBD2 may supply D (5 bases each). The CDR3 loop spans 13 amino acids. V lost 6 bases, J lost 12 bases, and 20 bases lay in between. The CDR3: CASRSRPTGREYF. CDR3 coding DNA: TGTGCCAGCAGGTCGAGGCCGACGGGGCGTGAGTACTTC.

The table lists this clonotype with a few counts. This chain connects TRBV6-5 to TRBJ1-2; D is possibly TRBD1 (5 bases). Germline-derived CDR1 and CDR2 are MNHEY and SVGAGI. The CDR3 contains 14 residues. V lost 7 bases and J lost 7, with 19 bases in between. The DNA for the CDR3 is TGTGCCAGCACCCGACCGGGGGAAGAGGGTGGCTACACCTTC. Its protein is CASTRPGEEGGYTF.

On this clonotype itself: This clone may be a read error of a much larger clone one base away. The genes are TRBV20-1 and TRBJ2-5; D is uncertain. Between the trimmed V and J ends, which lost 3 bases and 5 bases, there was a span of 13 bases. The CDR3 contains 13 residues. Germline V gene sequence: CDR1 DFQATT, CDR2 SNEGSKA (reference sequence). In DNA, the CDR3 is TGCAGTGCTAGGTGGGCTAGTCATGAGACCCAGTACTTC. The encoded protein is CSARWASHETQYF.

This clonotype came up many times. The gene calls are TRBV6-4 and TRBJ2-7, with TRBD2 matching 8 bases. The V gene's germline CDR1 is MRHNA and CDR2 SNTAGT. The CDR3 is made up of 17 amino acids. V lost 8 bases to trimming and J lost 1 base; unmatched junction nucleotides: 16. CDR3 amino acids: CASYPPLPSGLSYEQYF. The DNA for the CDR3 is TGTGCCAGCTACCCCCCTCTTCCTAGCGGGCTTTCCTACGAGCAGTACTTC.

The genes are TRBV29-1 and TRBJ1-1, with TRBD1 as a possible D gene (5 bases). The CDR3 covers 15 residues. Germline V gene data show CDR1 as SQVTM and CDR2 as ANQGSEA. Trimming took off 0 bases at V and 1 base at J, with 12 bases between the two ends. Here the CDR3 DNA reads TGCAGCGTTGAAGAGGGGGAGGCTCAGAACACTGAAGCTTTCTTT. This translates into CSVEEGEAQNTEAFF. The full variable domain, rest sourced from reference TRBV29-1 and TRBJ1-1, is SAVISQKPSRDICQRGTSLTIQCQVDSQVTMMFWYRQQPGQSLTLIATANQGSEATYESGFVIDKFPISRPNLTFSTLTVSNMSPEDSSIYLCSVEEGEAQNTEAFFGQGTRLTVV.

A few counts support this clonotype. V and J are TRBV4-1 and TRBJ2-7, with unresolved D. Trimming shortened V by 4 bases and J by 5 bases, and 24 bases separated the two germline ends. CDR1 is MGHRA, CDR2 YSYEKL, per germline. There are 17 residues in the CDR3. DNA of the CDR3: TGCGCCAGCAGCCCCGCAGGTGGCGTCGATCGCGAGAACGAGCAGTACTTC. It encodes CASSPAGGVDRENEQYF.

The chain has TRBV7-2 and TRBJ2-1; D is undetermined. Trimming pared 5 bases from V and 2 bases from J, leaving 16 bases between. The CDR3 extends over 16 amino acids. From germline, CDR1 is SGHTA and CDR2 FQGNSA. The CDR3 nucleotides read TGTGCCAGCAGCCCCCAGGCGTCTCGGACCTACAATGAGCAGTTCTTC. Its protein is CASSPQASRTYNEQFF.

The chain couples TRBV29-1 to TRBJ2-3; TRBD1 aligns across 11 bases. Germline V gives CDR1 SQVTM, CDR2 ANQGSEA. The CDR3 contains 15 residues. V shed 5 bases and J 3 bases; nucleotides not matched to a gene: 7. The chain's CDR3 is CSVRRTGGATDTQYF. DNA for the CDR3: TGCAGCGTTCGACGGACAGGGGGCGCGACAGATACGCAGTATTTT.

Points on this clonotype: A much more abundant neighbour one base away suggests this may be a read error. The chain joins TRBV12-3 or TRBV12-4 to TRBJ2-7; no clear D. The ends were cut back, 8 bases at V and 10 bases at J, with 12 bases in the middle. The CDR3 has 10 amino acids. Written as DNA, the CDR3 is TGTGCCAGCGAAGGCGAGATCCAGTACTTC. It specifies CASEGEIQYF.

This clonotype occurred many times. CDR3 in amino acids: CSVVSGGPLGTQYF. CDR3 nucleotides: TGCAGCGTTGTGTCGGGGGGGCCCCTGGGGACCCAGTACTTC. The rearrangement links TRBV29-1 to TRBJ2-5; TRBD2 matches 8 bases. This CDR3 region has 14 residues. V was clipped by 4 bases and J by 7 bases; unmatched bases: 11. The germline V gene encodes CDR1 SQVTM and CDR2 ANQGSEA.

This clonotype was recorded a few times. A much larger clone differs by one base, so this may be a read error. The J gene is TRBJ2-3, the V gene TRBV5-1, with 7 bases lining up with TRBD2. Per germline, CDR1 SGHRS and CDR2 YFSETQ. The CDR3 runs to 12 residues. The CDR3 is CASSVGLDAQYF. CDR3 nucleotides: TGCGCCAGCAGCGTTGGACTAGATGCGCAGTATTTT.